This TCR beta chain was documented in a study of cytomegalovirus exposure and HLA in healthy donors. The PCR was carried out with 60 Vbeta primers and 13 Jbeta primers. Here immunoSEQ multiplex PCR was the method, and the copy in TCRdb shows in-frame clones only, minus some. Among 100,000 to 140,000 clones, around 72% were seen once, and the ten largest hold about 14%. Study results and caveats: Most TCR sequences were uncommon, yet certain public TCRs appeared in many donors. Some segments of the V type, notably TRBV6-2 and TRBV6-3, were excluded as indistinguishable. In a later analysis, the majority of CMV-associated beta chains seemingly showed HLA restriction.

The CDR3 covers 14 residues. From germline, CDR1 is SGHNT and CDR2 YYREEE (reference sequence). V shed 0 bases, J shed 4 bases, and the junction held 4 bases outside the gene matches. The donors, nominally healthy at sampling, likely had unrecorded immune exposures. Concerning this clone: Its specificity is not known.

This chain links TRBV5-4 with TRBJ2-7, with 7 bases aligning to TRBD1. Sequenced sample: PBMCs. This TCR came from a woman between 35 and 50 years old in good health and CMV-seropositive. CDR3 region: CASSLGARGYEQYF. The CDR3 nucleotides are TGTGCCAGCAGCTTGGGGGCCAGGGGGTACGAGCAGTACTTC.